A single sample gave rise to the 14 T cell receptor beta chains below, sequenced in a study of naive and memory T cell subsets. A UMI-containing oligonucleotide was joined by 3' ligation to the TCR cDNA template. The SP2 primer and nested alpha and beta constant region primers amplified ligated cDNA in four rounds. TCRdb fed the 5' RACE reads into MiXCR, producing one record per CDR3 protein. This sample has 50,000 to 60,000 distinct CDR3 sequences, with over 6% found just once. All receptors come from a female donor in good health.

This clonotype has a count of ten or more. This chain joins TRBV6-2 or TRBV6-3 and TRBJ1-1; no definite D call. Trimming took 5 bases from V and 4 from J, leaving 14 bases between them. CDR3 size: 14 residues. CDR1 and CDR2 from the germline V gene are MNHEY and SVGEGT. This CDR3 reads CASSADRGSTEAFF. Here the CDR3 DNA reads TGTGCCAGCAGTGCTGACCGGGGATCCACTGAAGCTTTCTTT.

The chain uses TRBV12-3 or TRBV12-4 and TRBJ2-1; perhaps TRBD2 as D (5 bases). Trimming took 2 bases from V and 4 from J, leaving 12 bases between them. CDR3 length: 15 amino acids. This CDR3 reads CASSLYRGSYNEQFF. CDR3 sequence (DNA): TGTGCCAGCAGTTTATATCGGGGATCTTACAATGAGCAGTTCTTC.

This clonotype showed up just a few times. CDR3 nucleotide sequence: TGTGCCAGCAGCTCCGGACAGGGCCAAGAGACCCAGTACTTC. This sequence encodes CASSSGQGQETQYF. V is TRBV5-6 and J is TRBJ2-5; 8 nucleotides line up with TRBD1. The CDR3 has 14 residues. V dropped 3 bases and J dropped 1; count of bases not matched to a gene: 2. From germline, CDR1 is SGHDT and CDR2 YYEEEE.

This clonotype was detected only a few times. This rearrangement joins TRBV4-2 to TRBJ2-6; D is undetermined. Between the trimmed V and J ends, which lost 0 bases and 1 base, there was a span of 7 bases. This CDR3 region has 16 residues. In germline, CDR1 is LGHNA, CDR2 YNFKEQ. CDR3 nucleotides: TGTGCCAGCAGCCAAGAGAGGCAGTCTGGGGCCAACGTCCTGACTTTC. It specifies CASSQERQSGANVLTF.

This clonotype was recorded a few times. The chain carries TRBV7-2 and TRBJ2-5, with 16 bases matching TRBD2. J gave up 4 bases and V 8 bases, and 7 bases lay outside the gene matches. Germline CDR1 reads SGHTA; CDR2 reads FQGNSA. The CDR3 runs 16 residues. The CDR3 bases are TGTGCCAGCGGGACTAGCGGGGGGGCGAGCGGAGAGACCCAGTACTTC. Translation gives CASGTSGGASGETQYF.

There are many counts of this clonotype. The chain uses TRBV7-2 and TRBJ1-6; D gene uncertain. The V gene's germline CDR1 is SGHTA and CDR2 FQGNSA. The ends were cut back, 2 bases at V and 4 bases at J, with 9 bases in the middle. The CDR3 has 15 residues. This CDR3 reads CASSLRAPYNSPLHF. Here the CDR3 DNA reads TGTGCCAGCAGCTTACGGGCCCCTTATAATTCACCCCTCCACTTT. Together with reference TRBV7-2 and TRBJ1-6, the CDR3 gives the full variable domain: GAGVSQSPSNKVTEKGKDVELRCDPISGHTALYWYRQSLGQGLEFLIYFQGNSAPDKSGLPSDRFSAERTGGSVSTLTIQRTQQEDSAVYLCASSLRAPYNSPLHFGNGTRLTVT.

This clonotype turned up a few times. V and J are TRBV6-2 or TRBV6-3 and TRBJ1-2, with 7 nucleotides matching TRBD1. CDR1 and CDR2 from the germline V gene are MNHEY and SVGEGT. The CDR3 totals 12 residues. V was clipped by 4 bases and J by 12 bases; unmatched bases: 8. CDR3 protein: CASSLTGNGDTF. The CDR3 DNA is TGTGCCAGCAGTTTGACAGGGAACGGCGACACCTTC.

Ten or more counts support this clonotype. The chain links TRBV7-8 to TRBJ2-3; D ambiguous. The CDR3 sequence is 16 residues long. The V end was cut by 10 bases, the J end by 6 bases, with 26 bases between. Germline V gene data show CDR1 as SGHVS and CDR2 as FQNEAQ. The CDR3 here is CATSPNHRLVGDTQYF. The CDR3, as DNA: TGTGCCACCTCACCGAACCATCGCTTGGTTGGGGATACGCAGTATTTT.

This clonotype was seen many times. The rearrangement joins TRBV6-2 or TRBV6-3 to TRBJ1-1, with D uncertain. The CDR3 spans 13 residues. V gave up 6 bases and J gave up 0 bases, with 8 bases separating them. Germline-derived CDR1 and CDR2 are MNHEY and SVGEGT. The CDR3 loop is CASSLTMNTEAFF. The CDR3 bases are TGTGCCAGCAGCCTGACCATGAACACTGAAGCTTTCTTT.

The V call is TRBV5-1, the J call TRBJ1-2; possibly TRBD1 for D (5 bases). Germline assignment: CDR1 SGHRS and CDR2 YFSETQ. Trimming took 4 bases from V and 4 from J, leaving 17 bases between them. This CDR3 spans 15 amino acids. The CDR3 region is CASSGTLGATYGYTF. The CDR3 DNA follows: TGCGCCAGCAGCGGAACACTAGGGGCCACCTATGGCTACACCTTC.

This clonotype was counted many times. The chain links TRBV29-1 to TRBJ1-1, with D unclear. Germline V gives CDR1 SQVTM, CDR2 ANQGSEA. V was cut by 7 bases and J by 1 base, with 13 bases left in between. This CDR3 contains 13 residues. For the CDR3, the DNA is TGCAGCGCCTTTGTTCGGACGAACACTGAAGCTTTCTTT. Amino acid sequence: CSAFVRTNTEAFF.

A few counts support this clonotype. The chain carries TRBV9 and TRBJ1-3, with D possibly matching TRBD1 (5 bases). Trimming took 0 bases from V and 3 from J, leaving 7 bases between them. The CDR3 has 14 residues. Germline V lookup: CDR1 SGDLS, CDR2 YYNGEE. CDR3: CASSVGGNGNTIYF. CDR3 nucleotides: TGTGCCAGCAGCGTAGGGGGGAATGGAAACACCATATATTTT. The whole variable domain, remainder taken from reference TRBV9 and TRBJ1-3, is DSGVTQTPKHLITATGQRVTLRCSPRSGDLSVYWYQQSLDQGLQFLIQYYNGEERAKGNILERFSAQQFPDLHSELNLSSLELGDSALYFCASSVGGNGNTIYFGEGSWLTVV.

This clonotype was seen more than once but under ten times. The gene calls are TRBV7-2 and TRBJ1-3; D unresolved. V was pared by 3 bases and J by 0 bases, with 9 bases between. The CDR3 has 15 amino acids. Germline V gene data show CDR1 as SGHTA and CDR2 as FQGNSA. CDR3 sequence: CASSLKASSGNTIYF. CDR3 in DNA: TGTGCCAGCAGCTTGAAAGCATCCTCTGGAAACACCATATATTTT.

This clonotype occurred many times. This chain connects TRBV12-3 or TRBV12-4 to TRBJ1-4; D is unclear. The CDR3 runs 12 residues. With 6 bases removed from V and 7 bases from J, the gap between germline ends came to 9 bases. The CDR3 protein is CASRKEGEKLFF. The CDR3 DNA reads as TGTGCCAGCAGGAAGGAGGGTGAAAAACTGTTTTTT.